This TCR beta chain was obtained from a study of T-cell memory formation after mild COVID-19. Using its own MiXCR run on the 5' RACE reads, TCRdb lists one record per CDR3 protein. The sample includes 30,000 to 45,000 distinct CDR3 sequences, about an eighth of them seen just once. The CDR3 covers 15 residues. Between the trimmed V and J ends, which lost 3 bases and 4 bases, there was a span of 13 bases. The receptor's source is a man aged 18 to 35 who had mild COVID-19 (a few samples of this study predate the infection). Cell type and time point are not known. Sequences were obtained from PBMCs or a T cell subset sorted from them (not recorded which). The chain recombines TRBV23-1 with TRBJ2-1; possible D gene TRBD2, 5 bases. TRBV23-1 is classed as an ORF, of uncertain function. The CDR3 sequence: CASSQSLALYNEQFF. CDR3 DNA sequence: TGCGCCAGCAGTCAGTCCCTAGCCCTTTACAATGAGCAGTTCTTC.